The 13 T cell receptor beta chains presented below share a single source sample, sequenced in a study of T-cell reconstitution after alpha-beta-depleted transplantation in children. Unique molecular identifiers were incorporated into the prepared TCRbeta library. Using its own MiXCR run on the PCR reads, TCRdb lists one record per CDR3 protein. The table shows about 600,000 distinct CDR3 sequences, with more than 20% occurring only once. Material: PBMCs, mostly from graft donor cells, obtained 360 days after TCRalphabeta/CD19-depleted stem cell transplant. The receptors derive from a boy under three years old who had a stem cell transplant for acute myeloid leukemia, so the T cells may come from the graft donor.

This clonotype was counted only a few times. The V and J genes are TRBV11-3 and TRBJ2-1; D perhaps matches TRBD2 (5 bases). The CDR3 spans 12 residues. Looked up from germline, CDR1 is SGHNT and CDR2 is YENEEA. V was cut by 3 bases and J by 8 bases, with 8 bases left in between. CDR3 in amino acids: CASSFSVDEQFF. The CDR3 bases are TGTGCCAGCAGCTTTAGCGTCGATGAGCAGTTCTTC.

The chain uses TRBV4-1 and TRBJ2-1; D is possibly TRBD1 or TRBD2 (6 bases each). The germline gives CDR1 MGHRA, CDR2 YSYEKL. This CDR3 region has 16 residues. Between the trimmed V and J ends, which lost 1 base and 10 bases, there was a span of 20 bases. CDR3 region: CASSQAGTGALREQFF. In nucleotides, the CDR3 is TGCGCCAGCAGCCAAGCTGGAACGGGGGCGCTTCGGGAGCAGTTCTTC.

The V and J genes are TRBV5-1 and TRBJ2-1; D remains unclear. The ends were cut back, 4 bases at V and 8 bases at J, with 10 bases in the middle. CDR3 length: 12 residues. Germline V gene sequence: CDR1 SGHRS, CDR2 YFSETQ. The DNA of the CDR3 is TGCGCCAGCAGCCTCCAAGTGGATGAGCAGTTCTTC. It translates to CASSLQVDEQFF.

The V and J genes are TRBV11-3 and TRBJ2-7; the match to TRBD2 covers 8 bases. CDR3 size: 13 residues. Germline CDR1 and CDR2: SGHNT and YENEEA. J lost 7 bases, V lost 7 bases, and 9 bases had no gene match. The CDR3 reads CASNGGVVGEQYF. CDR3 coding DNA: TGTGCCAGCAACGGGGGGGTAGTCGGTGAGCAGTACTTC.

The V and J genes are TRBV20-1 and TRBJ2-3; 15 bases align to TRBD2. Germline CDR1 and CDR2: DFQATT and SNEGSKA (reference sequence). This CDR3 spans 11 amino acids. CDR3 residues: CMGLAGGPQYF. The CDR3 bases are TGCATGGGACTAGCGGGGGGCCCGCAGTATTTT.

This clonotype has ten or more counts. V usage is TRBV7-2 and J usage is TRBJ2-5; 7 bases match TRBD1. V gave up 5 bases and J gave up 1 base; unmatched junction bases: 13. Germline CDR1 SGHTA, CDR2 FQGNSA. The CDR3 covers 17 residues. For the CDR3, the DNA is TGTGCCAGCAGCCCCTCGTTCGACAGGGTCTCCCAAGAGACCCAGTACTTC. Encoded protein: CASSPSFDRVSQETQYF.

V usage is TRBV20-1 and J usage is TRBJ2-1, with D perhaps matching TRBD2 (6 bases). CDR1 and CDR2 (germline): DFQATT, SNEGSKA (reference sequence). The CDR3 is made up of 13 amino acids. CDR3 coding DNA: TGCAGCGCCCCCGGGGTGGAGGGCAATGAGCAGTTCTTC. Encoded protein: CSAPGVEGNEQFF.

At least ten counts were recorded for this clonotype. The gene calls are TRBV28 and TRBJ2-5; possibly TRBD1 or TRBD2 for D (5 bases each). V lost 2 bases and J 1 base, leaving 8 bases between the germline ends. The CDR3 spans 14 residues. CDR1 and CDR2 (germline): MDHEN, SYDVKM. The CDR3 reads CASSLEGIQETQYF. Written as DNA, the CDR3 is TGTGCCAGCAGTTTAGAGGGGATCCAAGAGACCCAGTACTTC.

V is TRBV20-1 and J is TRBJ2-1; 8 bases are shared with TRBD2. Germline CDR1 reads DFQATT; CDR2 reads SNEGSKA (reference sequence). This CDR3 region has 14 residues. V shed 6 bases and J 7 bases; nucleotides not matched to a gene: 11. The CDR3 spells CSAPFRGGANEQFF. The CDR3 DNA follows: TGCAGTGCCCCCTTTCGGGGGGGGGCTAATGAGCAGTTCTTC.

About this clonotype: A much larger clonotype is one base distant, so this may be a read error. This chain's CDR3 is CASSSVFLYEQYV. As DNA, the CDR3 is TGTGCCAGCAGCTCGGTGTTCCTCTACGAGCAGTACGTC. V gene TRBV5-6 combines with J gene TRBJ2-7; D unresolved. V was clipped by 3 bases and J by 3 bases, with 10 bases between them. This CDR3 has 13 amino acids. CDR1 is SGHDT and CDR2 is YYEEEE in the germline V gene.

This clonotype has a handful of counts. The J gene is TRBJ2-7, the V gene TRBV12-3 or TRBV12-4; no reliable D call. V lost 6 bases and J 1 base, leaving 10 bases between the germline ends. The CDR3 loop spans 13 amino acids. The CDR3 here is CASSPDGSYEQYF. The CDR3 DNA reads TGTGCCAGCAGCCCAGACGGATCCTACGAGCAGTACTTC.

This chain links TRBV7-3 with TRBJ2-2, with D perhaps matching TRBD1 or TRBD2 (5 bases each). The germline CDR1 and CDR2 sequences are SGHTA and FQGTGA. V gave up 0 bases and J gave up 6 bases, with 14 bases separating them. The CDR3 spans 16 residues. CDR3 amino acids: CASSLTSGPRAGELFF. CDR3 DNA sequence: TGTGCCAGCAGCTTAACTTCAGGGCCGCGGGCCGGGGAGCTGTTTTTT.

The gene calls are TRBV20-1 and TRBJ2-7; D ambiguous. The CDR3 covers 13 residues. Looked up from germline, CDR1 is DFQATT and CDR2 is SNEGSKA (reference sequence). Between the trimmed V and J ends, which lost 0 bases and 3 bases, there was a span of 9 bases. The DNA of the CDR3 is TGCAGTGCTAGAGATCCTAGAAACTACGAGCAGTACGTC. It translates to CSARDPRNYEQYV.